A selection of T cell receptor beta chains follows, all from one sample in a study of radiotherapy plus CTLA-4 blockade in lung cancer. Produced via immunoSEQ multiplex PCR; TCRdb's table is partial and in-frame only. This table has over 85,000 clones, about four fifths appearing once. The sample was peripheral blood, taken from a patient treated with radiotherapy plus ipilimumab. The receptors shown here come from a human donor with non-small cell lung cancer who had a partial response to radiotherapy plus ipilimumab. Some clones in this sample may be carry-over from other donors' samples. Each CDR3 is given with its conserved first and last residue. The order of the fields is J gene, V gene, D gene, clone size, CDR3 protein, CDR3 DNA. D genes are given only for firm matches. The size entry is marked missing in some rows and otherwise reads once, few, many or a size class.

j_call: TRBJ2-5
v_call: TRBV6-5
d_call: NA
clone_size: NA
cdr3_aa: CASRLVVSETQYF
cdr3_nt: TGTGCCAGCAGACTAGTGGTATCAGAGACCCAGTACTTC

j_call: TRBJ1-2
v_call: TRBV19
d_call: TRBD1
clone_size: few
cdr3_aa: CASSQGQGAFYGYTF
cdr3_nt: TGTGCCAGTAGTCAAGGACAGGGGGCGTTCTATGGCTACACCTTC

j_call: TRBJ1-5
v_call: TRBV19
d_call: TRBD1
clone_size: NA
cdr3_aa: CASRPRDSLNQPQHF
cdr3_nt: TGTGCCAGTCGACCGCGGGACAGCCTAAATCAGCCCCAGCATTTT

j_call: TRBJ2-5
v_call: TRBV11-2
d_call: NA
clone_size: NA
cdr3_aa: CASSLDWAETQYF
cdr3_nt: TGTGCCAGCAGCTTAGATTGGGCGGAGACCCAGTACTTC

j_call: TRBJ1-1
v_call: TRBV29-1
d_call: NA
clone_size: NA
cdr3_aa: CSVYFAENTEAFF
cdr3_nt: TGCAGCGTTTACTTCGCGGAAAACACTGAAGCTTTCTTT

j_call: TRBJ2-7
v_call: TRBV6-6
d_call: TRBD1
clone_size: once
cdr3_aa: CASSPGQGANYEQYF
cdr3_nt: TGTGCCAGCAGCCCTGGACAGGGGGCTAACTACGAGCAGTACTTC

j_call: TRBJ2-3
v_call: TRBV27
d_call: NA
clone_size: NA
cdr3_aa: CASSFMGQSTDTQYF
cdr3_nt: TGTGCCAGCAGTTTCATGGGACAAAGCACAGATACGCAGTATTTT

j_call: TRBJ1-3
v_call: TRBV2
d_call: NA
clone_size: few
cdr3_aa: CASSTGPASGNTIYF
cdr3_nt: TGTGCCAGCAGTACAGGGCCAGCGTCTGGAAACACCATATATTTT

j_call: TRBJ2-2
v_call: TRBV29-1
d_call: TRBD2
clone_size: NA
cdr3_aa: CSVERGGAGGTGELFF
cdr3_nt: TGCAGCGTTGAACGCGGGGGGGCCGGGGGCACCGGGGAGCTGTTTTTT

j_call: TRBJ2-7
v_call: TRBV10-1
d_call: NA
clone_size: NA
cdr3_aa: CASSDPSSYEQYF
cdr3_nt: TGCGCCAGCAGTGACCCTAGCTCCTACGAGCAGTACTTC

j_call: TRBJ2-2
v_call: TRBV27
d_call: TRBD1
clone_size: NA
cdr3_aa: CASRTRDRGPNTGELFF
cdr3_nt: TGTGCCAGCAGGACCCGGGACAGGGGACCGAACACCGGGGAGCTGTTTTTT

j_call: TRBJ2-7
v_call: TRBV19
d_call: NA
clone_size: once
cdr3_aa: CASRSPGLTYEQYF
cdr3_nt: TGTGCCAGTAGAAGCCCGGGACTTACCTACGAGCAGTACTTC

j_call: TRBJ1-1
v_call: TRBV5-1
d_call: TRBD1
clone_size: NA
cdr3_aa: CASSLEQGMNTEAFF
cdr3_nt: TGCGCCAGCAGCTTGGAACAGGGGATGAACACTGAAGCTTTCTTT

j_call: TRBJ2-7
v_call: TRBV7-8
d_call: TRBD2
clone_size: NA
cdr3_aa: CASSLAVLAGGPYEQYF
cdr3_nt: TGTGCCAGCAGCTTAGCGGTGCTAGCGGGAGGTCCCTACGAGCAGTACTTC

j_call: TRBJ2-7
v_call: TRBV19
d_call: NA
clone_size: NA
cdr3_aa: CASSTQLGGYEQYF
cdr3_nt: TGTGCCAGTAGTACTCAACTGGGGGGCTACGAGCAGTACTTC

j_call: TRBJ2-3
v_call: TRBV5-1
d_call: TRBD1
clone_size: NA
cdr3_aa: CASGETGGFTDTQYF
cdr3_nt: TGCGCCAGTGGTGAGACAGGGGGATTCACAGATACGCAGTATTTT

j_call: TRBJ1-5
v_call: TRBV6-5
d_call: NA
clone_size: NA
cdr3_aa: CASSSDRNQPQHF
cdr3_nt: TGTGCCAGCAGCTCAGACAGAAATCAGCCCCAGCATTTT

j_call: TRBJ2-7
v_call: TRBV5-4
d_call: NA
clone_size: NA
cdr3_aa: CASSLDNYEQYF
cdr3_nt: TGTGCCAGCAGCTTGGATAACTACGAGCAGTACTTC

j_call: TRBJ2-1
v_call: TRBV27
d_call: NA
clone_size: NA
cdr3_aa: CASSHLNEQFF
cdr3_nt: TGTGCCAGCAGCCATTTGAATGAGCAGTTCTTC

j_call: TRBJ2-3
v_call: TRBV18
d_call: NA
clone_size: NA
cdr3_aa: CASRSPSGSSTDTQYF
cdr3_nt: TGTGCCAGCCGGTCACCGAGCGGATCTAGCACAGATACGCAGTATTTT

j_call: TRBJ2-4
v_call: TRBV19
d_call: TRBD2
clone_size: once
cdr3_aa: CASSIDGRGSGLGKNIQYF
cdr3_nt: TGTGCCAGTAGTATAGACGGGAGGGGGAGCGGGCTAGGAAAAAACATTCAGTACTTC

j_call: TRBJ1-2
v_call: TRBV7-3
d_call: TRBD1
clone_size: NA
cdr3_aa: CASSLQGLGYTF
cdr3_nt: TGTGCCAGCAGTCTACAGGGGCTTGGCTACACCTTC

j_call: TRBJ2-3
v_call: TRBV11-2
d_call: NA
clone_size: NA
cdr3_aa: CASSPLTSTDTQYF
cdr3_nt: TGTGCCAGCAGCCCACTGACTAGCACAGATACGCAGTATTTT

j_call: TRBJ2-5
v_call: TRBV5-1
d_call: TRBD1
clone_size: NA
cdr3_aa: CASSLVPGGMETQYF
cdr3_nt: TGCGCCAGCAGCTTGGTGCCAGGGGGTATGGAGACCCAGTACTTC

j_call: TRBJ2-1
v_call: TRBV10-3
d_call: TRBD2
clone_size: NA
cdr3_aa: CAISAGLAGVDEQFF
cdr3_nt: TGTGCCATCAGCGCGGGACTAGCGGGAGTGGATGAGCAGTTCTTC

j_call: TRBJ1-6
v_call: TRBV7-6
d_call: NA
clone_size: NA
cdr3_aa: CASSLGQARSPLHF
cdr3_nt: TGTGCCAGCAGCTTAGGGCAAGCGCGCTCACCCCTCCACTTT

j_call: TRBJ1-5
v_call: TRBV7-2
d_call: NA
clone_size: NA
cdr3_aa: CASSLQGLSNQPQHF
cdr3_nt: TGTGCCAGCAGCTTACAGGGTCTCAGCAATCAGCCCCAGCATTTT

j_call: TRBJ1-5
v_call: TRBV2
d_call: NA
clone_size: NA
cdr3_aa: CASTITRNNQPQHF
cdr3_nt: TGTGCCAGCACCATCACCAGGAACAATCAGCCCCAGCATTTT

j_call: TRBJ2-3
v_call: TRBV9
d_call: NA
clone_size: NA
cdr3_aa: CASSVYLITDTQYF
cdr3_nt: TGTGCCAGCAGCGTATACTTAATCACAGATACGCAGTATTTT

j_call: TRBJ1-3
v_call: TRBV5-8
d_call: NA
clone_size: NA
cdr3_aa: CASSLARGGNTIYF
cdr3_nt: TGTGCCAGCAGCTTGGCACGGGGAGGAAACACCATATATTTT

j_call: TRBJ1-6
v_call: TRBV19
d_call: TRBD1
clone_size: NA
cdr3_aa: CASSIGEGARSPLHF
cdr3_nt: TGTGCCAGTAGTATAGGTGAGGGGGCACGGTCACCCCTCCACTTT

j_call: TRBJ1-1
v_call: TRBV6-1
d_call: TRBD1
clone_size: NA
cdr3_aa: CASAHRGISTEAFF
cdr3_nt: TGTGCCAGCGCGCACAGGGGGATTTCTACTGAAGCTTTCTTT

j_call: TRBJ2-1
v_call: TRBV6-1
d_call: NA
clone_size: NA
cdr3_aa: CASSGQGTGNEQFF
cdr3_nt: TGTGCCAGCAGTGGGCAGGGGACGGGGAATGAGCAGTTCTTC

j_call: TRBJ2-5
v_call: TRBV19
d_call: NA
clone_size: few
cdr3_aa: CASQLRDSPRNQETQYF
cdr3_nt: TGTGCCAGTCAGCTCCGGGACTCCCCGAGGAACCAAGAGACCCAGTACTTC

j_call: TRBJ1-5
v_call: TRBV28
d_call: TRBD1
clone_size: NA
cdr3_aa: CATEGRTGIPWGNQPQHF
cdr3_nt: TGTGCCACCGAGGGTAGGACAGGGATCCCCTGGGGCAATCAGCCCCAGCATTTT

j_call: TRBJ2-3
v_call: TRBV10-2
d_call: TRBD2
clone_size: NA
cdr3_aa: CASSHPLAGKDTQYF
cdr3_nt: TGCGCCAGCAGTCACCCGCTAGCGGGGAAAGATACGCAGTATTTT

j_call: TRBJ2-7
v_call: TRBV7-2
d_call: TRBD2
clone_size: NA
cdr3_aa: CASSLRAGLAAYEQYF
cdr3_nt: TGTGCCAGCAGCTTAAGAGCGGGACTAGCGGCCTACGAGCAGTACTTC

j_call: TRBJ1-2
v_call: TRBV9
d_call: NA
clone_size: NA
cdr3_aa: CASSEGGGAGYTF
cdr3_nt: TGTGCCAGCAGCGAGGGGGGAGGGGCGGGCTACACCTTC

j_call: TRBJ2-3
v_call: TRBV11-3
d_call: TRBD2
clone_size: NA
cdr3_aa: CASSIGGGAPDTQYF
cdr3_nt: TGTGCCAGCAGTATCGGCGGGGGGGCCCCAGATACGCAGTATTTT

j_call: TRBJ2-5
v_call: TRBV12-5
d_call: TRBD1
clone_size: NA
cdr3_aa: CASGKGQPATQYF
cdr3_nt: TGTGCTAGTGGCAAGGGACAGCCAGCGACCCAGTACTTC

j_call: TRBJ2-7
v_call: TRBV6-6
d_call: TRBD2
clone_size: few
cdr3_aa: CASRLLADSYEQYF
cdr3_nt: TGTGCCAGCCGTCTACTAGCGGATTCCTACGAGCAGTACTTC

j_call: TRBJ2-5
v_call: TRBV6-5
d_call: TRBD2
clone_size: NA
cdr3_aa: CASTNSGTETQYF
cdr3_nt: TGTGCCAGCACTAATAGCGGGACCGAGACCCAGTACTTC

j_call: TRBJ2-2
v_call: TRBV7-6
d_call: TRBD2
clone_size: few
cdr3_aa: CASSYRTSGYTGELFF
cdr3_nt: TGTGCCAGCAGCTATAGGACTAGCGGTTACACCGGGGAGCTGTTTTTT

j_call: TRBJ1-5
v_call: TRBV15
d_call: NA
clone_size: NA
cdr3_aa: CATSRTIGAGRDNQPQHF
cdr3_nt: TGTGCCACCAGCAGAACAATTGGCGCAGGGAGGGACAATCAGCCCCAGCATTTT

j_call: TRBJ1-5
v_call: TRBV6-6
d_call: TRBD1
clone_size: few
cdr3_aa: CASSMTGSNQPQHF
cdr3_nt: TGTGCCAGCAGTATGACAGGGAGCAATCAGCCCCAGCATTTT

j_call: TRBJ1-1
v_call: TRBV2
d_call: TRBD1
clone_size: NA
cdr3_aa: CASSGLRDREGENTEAFF
cdr3_nt: TGTGCCAGCAGTGGGCTCCGGGACAGGGAAGGGGAGAACACTGAAGCTTTCTTT

j_call: TRBJ2-5
v_call: TRBV10-3
d_call: TRBD1
clone_size: NA
cdr3_aa: CAISDHQNRGKETQYF
cdr3_nt: TGTGCCATCAGCGACCACCAAAACAGGGGGAAGGAGACCCAGTACTTC

j_call: TRBJ2-5
v_call: TRBV7-7
d_call: TRBD2
clone_size: NA
cdr3_aa: CASSVAGAGETQYF
cdr3_nt: TGTGCCAGCAGCGTAGCGGGGGCGGGAGAGACCCAGTACTTC

j_call: TRBJ2-5
v_call: TRBV4-2
d_call: NA
clone_size: NA
cdr3_aa: CASSQDPSGAGQETQYF
cdr3_nt: TGTGCCAGCAGCCAAGATCCTTCAGGGGCAGGACAAGAGACCCAGTACTTC

j_call: TRBJ2-7
v_call: TRBV5-8
d_call: NA
clone_size: NA
cdr3_aa: CASNRVGPSSYEQYF
cdr3_nt: TGTGCCAGCAACCGAGTCGGGCCTAGCTCCTACGAGCAGTACTTC

j_call: TRBJ2-5
v_call: TRBV6-1
d_call: TRBD2
clone_size: few
cdr3_aa: CASSRGLGEGETQYF
cdr3_nt: TGTGCCAGCAGCCGCGGACTTGGGGAGGGGGAGACCCAGTACTTC

j_call: TRBJ2-1
v_call: TRBV15
d_call: NA
clone_size: few
cdr3_aa: CATSRGQGYNEQFF
cdr3_nt: TGTGCCACCAGCAGGGGGCAGGGCTACAATGAGCAGTTCTTC

j_call: TRBJ2-6
v_call: TRBV6-5
d_call: NA
clone_size: NA
cdr3_aa: CASRGALSGTNVLTF
cdr3_nt: TGTGCCAGCAGGGGGGCCCTCTCTGGGACCAACGTCCTGACTTTC

j_call: TRBJ2-1
v_call: TRBV11-3
d_call: TRBD1
clone_size: NA
cdr3_aa: CASSSRASAGTGGSNEQFF
cdr3_nt: TGTGCCAGCAGCTCCCGGGCCTCCGCCGGGACAGGGGGCTCTAATGAGCAGTTCTTC

j_call: TRBJ2-1
v_call: TRBV5-1
d_call: TRBD2
clone_size: NA
cdr3_aa: CASSRTSGSSEQFF
cdr3_nt: TGCGCCAGCAGCCGGACTAGCGGGAGCAGTGAGCAGTTCTTC

j_call: TRBJ2-7
v_call: TRBV18
d_call: TRBD1
clone_size: NA
cdr3_aa: CASSRDRAYEQYF
cdr3_nt: TGTGCCAGCTCACGGGACAGGGCCTACGAGCAGTACTTC

j_call: TRBJ2-5
v_call: TRBV11-1
d_call: NA
clone_size: NA
cdr3_aa: CASSRTVQTQYF
cdr3_nt: TGTGCCAGCAGCAGGACAGTACAGACCCAGTACTTC

j_call: TRBJ2-7
v_call: TRBV6-5
d_call: NA
clone_size: NA
cdr3_aa: CASSYSIPGSYEQYF
cdr3_nt: TGTGCCAGCAGTTACTCGATACCGGGCTCCTACGAGCAGTACTTC